The sequence of this T cell receptor beta chain was determined in a study of cytomegalovirus exposure and HLA in healthy donors. Study results and caveats: Links to common viral pathogens appeared, in a later analysis, for several of the most significant clusters. TCR association rates varied by HLA locus in a later analysis, with DRB1 highest and HLA-C lowest.

Concerning this clone itself: The target antigen is unknown.

Germline V lookup: CDR1 MGHRA, CDR2 YSYEKL. V lost 0 bases, J lost 1 base, and 8 bases stayed unmatched. The CDR3 is 17 residues long. It was with 60 Vbeta and 13 Jbeta primers that the PCR ran. Measured with immunoSEQ multiplex PCR; TCRdb has only the in-frame clones, and not every one. The data contain under 150,000 clones, 70% to 85% of them seen just once; the ten biggest clones take up 1.5% to 2%. The clonotype was recovered from a boy aged 10-17 years in good health and CMV-seronegative. The gene calls are TRBV4-1 and TRBJ2-5; 7 bases map to TRBD2. Sequencing was done on a sample of PBMCs. The CDR3 region is CASSQEANSGGQETQYF. DNA for the CDR3: TGCGCCAGCAGCCAAGAAGCCAATTCGGGGGGCCAAGAGACCCAGTACTTC.